These 31 T cell receptor beta chains originate from one sample sequenced in a study of blood T cell repertoires in COVID-19. The method was immunoSEQ multiplex PCR; TCRdb's version includes in-frame clones alone and lacks a portion of them. The sample records just over 300,000 clones, 80% to 90% being singletons. Sequences were obtained from PBMCs or T cells enriched from blood (not recorded which). These receptors originate from a young woman who had recovered from COVID-19.

This clone came up a few times. This rearrangement joins TRBV28 to TRBJ1-2, with TRBD1 identical over 9 bases. The CDR3 loop spans 15 amino acids. V lost 5 bases to trimming and J lost 7 bases; unmatched junction nucleotides: 11. Per germline, CDR1 MDHEN and CDR2 SYDVKM. The CDR3 spells CASSLITGQGRGYTF. In DNA form, the CDR3 reads TGTGCCAGCAGTCTAATAACGGGACAGGGACGTGGCTACACCTTC.

The CDR3 DNA is TGTGCCAGCAGGGATCCAGGGGGCCTTGAAAAACTGTTTTTT. It codes for CASRDPGGLEKLFF. The V call is TRBV28, the J call TRBJ1-4, with 8 nucleotides matching TRBD1. J was trimmed by 7 bases and V by 6 bases; bases with no gene match: 7. This CDR3 contains 14 residues. The germline V gene encodes CDR1 MDHEN and CDR2 SYDVKM. Full variable domain (remainder filled in from reference TRBV28 and TRBJ1-4): DVKVTQSSRYLVKRTGEKVFLECVQDMDHENMFWYRQDPGLGLRLIYFSYDVKMKEKGDIPEGYSVSREKKERFSLILESASTNQTSMYLCASRDPGGLEKLFFGSGTQLSVL.

The chain employs TRBV28 and TRBJ2-1, with D perhaps TRBD1 (5 bases). The CDR3 is 15 amino acids. The ends were cut back, 8 bases at V and 1 base at J, with 15 bases in the middle. Germline loops: CDR1 MDHEN, CDR2 SYDVKM. CDR3 sequence reads: CASSRWGGSYNEQFF. In nucleotides, the CDR3 is TGTGCCAGCTCAAGGTGGGGCGGTTCCTACAATGAGCAGTTCTTC.

The rearrangement links TRBV5-3 to TRBJ2-5, with D perhaps matching TRBD2 (6 bases). TRBV5-3 counts as an open reading frame of uncertain function. Trimming pared 4 bases from V and 3 bases from J, leaving 16 bases between. CDR3 length equals 15 residues. As DNA, the CDR3 is TGTGCCAGAAGCCCCCGCGCTAGCGTTAAAGAGACCCAGTACTTC. This translates into CARSPRASVKETQYF.

V is TRBV11-2 and J is TRBJ1-6; no clear D. The CDR3 extends over 13 amino acids. Trimming pared 4 bases from V and 17 bases from J, leaving 18 bases between. Germline V lookup: CDR1 SGHAT, CDR2 FQNNGV. In DNA form, the CDR3 reads TGTGCCAGCAGCTCCTCCGGGGAGCTCAATGTCCACTTT. Protein sequence: CASSSSGELNVHF.

This clone was seen just once. Other DNA sequences in the sample encode the same CDR3. The CDR3 DNA sequence: TGTGCCAGTAGTACAGGGTTGGGCACTGAAGCTTTCTTT. Translation: CASSTGLGTEAFF. This chain uses TRBV19 with TRBJ1-1, with a possible D match to TRBD1 (5 bases). Trimming removed 4 bases from V and 4 bases from J, with 10 bases in between. This CDR3 comprises 13 residues. CDR1 is LNHDA, CDR2 SQIVND, per germline (reference sequence).

The genes are TRBV6-2 or TRBV6-3 and TRBJ1-1; D perhaps matches TRBD1 (5 bases). In germline, CDR1 is MNHEY, CDR2 SVGEGT. The V end lost 6 bases, the J end lost 9 bases, and 17 bases lay between the germline ends. The CDR3 has 13 amino acids. For the CDR3, the DNA is TGTGCCAGCAGATACGCGGGGGAATCGAAAGCTTTCTTT. This gives the protein CASRYAGESKAFF.

The rearrangement joins TRBV14 to TRBJ2-1; weak D call: TRBD1 (5 bases). The CDR3 consists of 15 residues. Per the germline V gene, CDR1 is SGHDN and CDR2 is FVKESK. The V end was cut by 2 bases, the J end by 8 bases, with 16 bases between. This CDR3 is CASSQQAGWRDEQFF. CDR3 DNA sequence: TGTGCCAGCAGCCAACAGGCAGGGTGGCGCGATGAGCAGTTCTTC.

The V gene is TRBV27, the J gene TRBJ2-5; D possibly corresponds to TRBD1 (7 bases). Germline V gene data show CDR1 as MNHEY and CDR2 as SMNVEV (reference sequence). V was pared by 4 bases and J by 4 bases, with 16 bases between. The CDR3 spans 15 residues. The CDR3 sequence is CASSSRQGGIETQYF. The CDR3 DNA reads TGTGCCAGCAGTTCCCGACAGGGAGGTATAGAGACCCAGTACTTC.

The rearrangement uses TRBV18 and TRBJ1-4; TRBD1 aligns across 8 bases. V shed 6 bases and J 7 bases; nucleotides not matched to a gene: 10. Germline V CDR1 and CDR2: KGHSH, LQKENI. The CDR3 spans 15 residues. This chain's CDR3 is CASSQTGTGIEKLFF. The CDR3 bases are TGTGCCAGCTCCCAGACCGGGACAGGCATTGAAAAACTGTTTTTT.

The gene calls are TRBV27 and TRBJ2-1, with a weak D call TRBD2 (5 bases). The CDR3 contains 13 residues. V lost 4 bases and J 8 bases, leaving 12 bases between the germline ends. From germline, CDR1 is MNHEY and CDR2 SMNVEV (reference sequence). The CDR3 DNA follows: TGTGCCAGCAGTTCCCCCCTCGGGGATGAGCAGTTCTTC. Protein: CASSSPLGDEQFF.

The rearrangement joins TRBV6-5 to TRBJ2-5; D ambiguous. This CDR3 spans 15 amino acids. Deletions cut 6 bases from V and 4 bases from J, with 18 bases between. CDR1 is MNHEY, CDR2 SVGAGI, per germline. CDR3: CASSNAFFVGETQYF. CDR3 nucleotide sequence: TGTGCCAGCAGCAACGCTTTCTTCGTCGGAGAGACCCAGTACTTC.

The chain uses TRBV12-3 or TRBV12-4 and TRBJ1-1, with D uncertain. The CDR3 extends over 12 amino acids. V was pared by 2 bases and J by 1 base, with 2 bases between. CDR3 amino acids: CASSLQNTEAFF. The CDR3 DNA reads TGTGCCAGCAGTTTACAGAACACTGAAGCTTTCTTT.

The chain is built from TRBV28 and TRBJ1-2, with 7 bases that match TRBD1. CDR3 length equals 14 residues. The germline CDR1 and CDR2 sequences are MDHEN and SYDVKM. V was clipped by 8 bases and J by 2 bases; unmatched bases: 8. The CDR3 reads CASGLTGENYGYTF. In DNA form, the CDR3 reads TGTGCCAGCGGCCTTACAGGGGAGAACTATGGCTACACCTTC.

This sequence joins TRBV4-3 and TRBJ1-2; weak D call: TRBD1 (5 bases). This CDR3 region has 15 residues. Germline CDR1 LGHNA, CDR2 YSLEER. Deletions cut 0 bases from V and 1 base from J, with 9 bases between. In DNA, the CDR3 is TGCGCCAGCAGCCAAGATGGGCAGGGTAACTATGGCTACACCTTC. Encoded protein: CASSQDGQGNYGYTF.

This chain links TRBV2 with TRBJ1-1; D unclear. The V end lost 2 bases, the J end lost 7 bases, and 8 bases lay between the germline ends. The CDR3 is made up of 12 amino acids. Looked up from germline, CDR1 is SNHLY and CDR2 is FYNNEI. The CDR3 is CASSEFRSEAFF. The CDR3 DNA sequence: TGTGCCAGCAGTGAATTTCGGAGTGAAGCTTTCTTT. Filled out from reference TRBV2 and TRBJ1-1, the complete variable domain reads EPEVTQTPSHQVTQMGQEVILRCVPISNHLYFYWYRQILGQKVEFLVSFYNNEISEKSEIFDDQFSVERPDGSNFTLKIRSTKLEDSAMYFCASSEFRSEAFFGQGTRLTVV.

The genes are TRBV6-5 and TRBJ1-2; 9 nucleotides align to TRBD1. The CDR3 has 12 residues. V was clipped by 6 bases and J by 8 bases; unmatched bases: 4. The germline CDR1 and CDR2 sequences are MNHEY and SVGAGI. This CDR3 is CASRDRGGGYTF. In DNA form, the CDR3 reads TGTGCCAGCAGGGACAGGGGAGGGGGCTACACCTTC.

The V call is TRBV4-2, the J call TRBJ2-3, with 8 nucleotides matching TRBD2. This CDR3 has 15 residues. V dropped 3 bases and J dropped 6; count of bases not matched to a gene: 8. Germline CDR1 and CDR2: LGHNA and YNFKEQ. The CDR3 sequence: CASSQTGGAADTQYF. CDR3 nucleotide sequence: TGTGCCAGCAGCCAGACCGGGGGGGCCGCCGATACGCAGTATTTT.

V and J are TRBV30 and TRBJ2-3; TRBD2 matches at 7 bases. V was pared by 2 bases and J by 0 bases, with 5 bases of the junction left unmatched. CDR1 and CDR2 (germline): GTSNPN, SVGIG (reference sequence). This CDR3 comprises 15 residues. The CDR3 is CAWSSPGGSTDTQYF. Written as DNA, the CDR3 is TGTGCCTGGAGTTCCCCGGGAGGTAGCACAGATACGCAGTATTTT.

The genes are TRBV28 and TRBJ2-7, with 8 bases aligning to TRBD1. This CDR3 region has 15 residues. Germline V gives CDR1 MDHEN, CDR2 SYDVKM. J lost 4 bases, V lost 4 bases, and 9 bases had no gene match. The CDR3 loop is CASSSDRESDYEQYF. The CDR3 region has the DNA TGTGCCAGCAGTTCGGACAGGGAGTCAGATTACGAGCAGTACTTC.

This sequence joins TRBV29-1 and TRBJ2-3; TRBD1 matches at 7 bases. The CDR3 has 12 amino acids. V lost 6 bases and J lost 2; bases outside the gene matches: 2. Germline V gene sequence: CDR1 SQVTM, CDR2 ANQGSEA. CDR3 nucleotide sequence: TGCAGCGTGGACAGGACCACAGATACGCAGTATTTT. Amino acid sequence: CSVDRTTDTQYF.

The CDR3 spells CASSLGPLPGLSSYTF. The CDR3, as DNA: TGTGCCAGCAGCTTAGGTCCATTGCCCGGACTTAGTAGCTACACCTTC. This chain connects TRBV7-2 to TRBJ1-2; D gene unclear. Trimming took 1 base from V and 9 from J, leaving 21 bases between them. The germline gives CDR1 SGHTA, CDR2 FQGNSA. The CDR3 sequence is 16 residues long.

The chain uses TRBV6-2 or TRBV6-3 and TRBJ2-2; a weak D match, TRBD2 (5 bases). CDR1 is MNHEY and CDR2 is SVGEGT in the germline V gene. The V end lost 4 bases, the J end lost 4 bases, and 7 bases lay between the germline ends. CDR3 length: 13 residues. DNA of the CDR3: TGTGCCAGCAGTTTCCGGGGCACCGGGGAGCTGTTTTTT. Translation: CASSFRGTGELFF.

The genes are TRBV7-9 and TRBJ1-1; a weak D match, TRBD1 (6 bases). V was trimmed by 3 bases and J by 2 bases, leaving 16 bases between them. CDR1 is SEHNR and CDR2 is FQNEAQ in the germline V gene (reference sequence). The CDR3 loop spans 16 amino acids. The CDR3 loop is CASSFAQGVGNTEAFF. In nucleotides, the CDR3 is TGTGCCAGCAGCTTCGCACAGGGAGTAGGTAACACTGAAGCTTTCTTT.

The V call is TRBV7-2, the J call TRBJ2-7; 10 nucleotides align to TRBD2. The length of the CDR3 is 15 residues. Germline assignment: CDR1 SGHTA and CDR2 FQGNSA. The V and J ends lost 2 bases and 2 bases, in that order; junction bases with no gene match: 3. For the CDR3, the DNA is TGTGCCAGCAGCTTACAAAGCGGGGGGGCCTACGAGCAGTACTTC. Its translation: CASSLQSGGAYEQYF.

This chain links TRBV19 with TRBJ1-2, with D possibly being TRBD1 (6 bases). The V end lost 4 bases, the J end lost 8 bases, and 14 bases lay between the germline ends. CDR3 length equals 13 residues. Germline CDR1 and CDR2: LNHDA and SQIVND (reference sequence). The CDR3, as DNA: TGTGCCAGTAGTACCCCGACAGGAGGAGGCTACACCTTC. It codes for CASSTPTGGGYTF. Full variable domain (missing parts from reference TRBV19 and TRBJ1-2): DGGITQSPKYLFRKEGQNVTLSCEQNLNHDAMYWYRQDPGQGLRLIYYSQIVNDFQKGDIAEGYSVSREKKESFPLTVTSAQKNPTAFYLCASSTPTGGGYTFGSGTRLTVV.

This chain uses TRBV12-3 or TRBV12-4 with TRBJ1-3; a possible D gene is TRBD1 (5 bases). V was cut by 3 bases and J by 8 bases, with 11 bases left in between. CDR3 length: 13 residues. CDR3 region: CASSLSQGDTIYF. As DNA, the CDR3 is TGTGCCAGCAGTTTGAGTCAGGGTGACACCATATATTTT.

The chain has TRBV9 and TRBJ1-3; D not resolved. Germline values: CDR1 SGDLS, CDR2 YYNGEE. The CDR3 extends over 16 amino acids. Trimming took off 4 bases at V and 0 bases at J, with 14 bases between the two ends. CDR3 nucleotide sequence: TGTGCCAGCAGCCCACATGGAGGAAGCTCTGGAAACACCATATATTTT. This translates into CASSPHGGSSGNTIYF.

The V call is TRBV7-2, the J call TRBJ1-5, with 7 bases matching TRBD1. V lost 2 bases to trimming and J lost 6 bases; unmatched junction nucleotides: 13. CDR1 and CDR2 from the germline V gene are SGHTA and FQGNSA. CDR3 length equals 17 residues. The DNA of the CDR3 is TGTGCCAGCAGCTTATTGTCGGTTCGACAGGGAGGTCAGCCCCAGCATTTT. Protein: CASSLLSVRQGGQPQHF.

The chain carries TRBV15 and TRBJ1-5; 9 nucleotides line up with TRBD1. Per the germline V gene, CDR1 is LNHNV and CDR2 is YYDKDF (reference sequence). J gave up 7 bases and V 5 bases, and 9 bases lay outside the gene matches. This CDR3 contains 15 residues. The CDR3: CATSPRDRVYQPQHF. In DNA, the CDR3 is TGTGCCACCAGCCCACGGGACAGGGTTTACCAGCCCCAGCATTTT.

The V call is TRBV10-3, the J call TRBJ1-2; TRBD1 aligns across 9 bases. The CDR3 loop spans 14 amino acids. CDR1 and CDR2 from the germline V gene are ENHRY and SYGVKD. Trimming cost V 5 bases and J 8 bases; bases outside gene matches: 9. The CDR3 sequence: CAISINRGRIGYTF. CDR3 in DNA: TGTGCCATCAGTATCAACAGGGGGCGCATCGGCTACACCTTC.